This TCR beta chain came from a study of beta chain features in type 1 diabetes. Overall study findings and caveats: Among patients with Type 1 diabetes, TCRB CDR3s were moderately but significantly shorter in every one of the four CD4+ subsets. PCR, the amplification step, might favor shorter templates, equally in patients and controls. Cells expressing TCR highly could be over-represented by cDNA sequencing. Comparison showed that naive, central memory and Treg TCRB repertoires appeared more similar among patients than among healthy donors. Lower insertion and higher deletion counts appeared at VDJ junctions in type 1 diabetes patients.

Reverse transcribing all isolated RNA meant expressed TCRB transcripts were sequenced. Clones were read by immunoSEQ multiplex PCR, and TCRdb kept only the in-frame ones, dropping some. This sample carries a few hundred thousand clones, approximately 12% of them seen once, and the ten largest clones take roughly 0.0097%. Comment on this clone: Antigen specificity is unknown.

The CDR3 has 15 amino acids. The germline gives CDR1 LGHNA, CDR2 YSLEER. Trimming removed 4 bases at V and 7 bases at J, with 19 bases between. The TCR comes from a woman under 30 with type 1 diabetes. Input material: naive CD4+ T cells from blood. The rearrangement links TRBV4-3 to TRBJ2-5; perhaps TRBD1 as D (5 bases). Written as DNA, the CDR3 is TGCGCCAGCAGCCCCTATGACGACAGTTATAGGACCCAGTACTTC. Protein product: CASSPYDDSYRTQYF.